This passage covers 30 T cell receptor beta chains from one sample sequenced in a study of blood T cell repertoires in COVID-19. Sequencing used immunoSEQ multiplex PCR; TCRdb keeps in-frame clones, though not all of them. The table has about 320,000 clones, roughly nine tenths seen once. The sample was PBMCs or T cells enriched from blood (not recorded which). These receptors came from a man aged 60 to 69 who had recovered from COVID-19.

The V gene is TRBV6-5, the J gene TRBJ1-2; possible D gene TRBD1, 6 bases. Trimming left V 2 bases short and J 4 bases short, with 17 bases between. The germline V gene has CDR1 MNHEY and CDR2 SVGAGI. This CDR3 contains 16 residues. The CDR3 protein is CASSYLGAGGIYGYTF. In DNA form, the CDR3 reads TGTGCCAGCAGTTACCTGGGGGCGGGAGGGATCTATGGCTACACCTTC.

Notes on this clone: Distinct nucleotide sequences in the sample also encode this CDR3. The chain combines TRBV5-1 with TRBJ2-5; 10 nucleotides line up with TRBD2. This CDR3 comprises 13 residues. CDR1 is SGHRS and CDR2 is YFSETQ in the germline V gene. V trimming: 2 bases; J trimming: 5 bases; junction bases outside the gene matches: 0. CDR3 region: CASSLAGGETQYF. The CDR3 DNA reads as TGCGCCAGCAGCTTAGCGGGAGGGGAGACCCAGTACTTC.

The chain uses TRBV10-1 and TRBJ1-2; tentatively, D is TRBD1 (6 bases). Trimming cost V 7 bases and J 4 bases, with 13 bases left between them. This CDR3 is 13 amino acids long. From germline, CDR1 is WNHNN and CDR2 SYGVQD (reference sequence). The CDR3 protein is CASNRQASYGYTF. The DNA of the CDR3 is TGCGCCAGCAATCGACAGGCCAGCTATGGCTACACCTTC.

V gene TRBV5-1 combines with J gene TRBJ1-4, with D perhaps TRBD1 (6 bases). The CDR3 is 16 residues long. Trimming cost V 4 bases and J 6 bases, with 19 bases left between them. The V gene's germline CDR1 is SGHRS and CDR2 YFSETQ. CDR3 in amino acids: CASSPGWVRGDEKLFF. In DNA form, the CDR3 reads TGCGCCAGCAGCCCCGGTTGGGTCAGGGGAGATGAAAAACTGTTTTTT.

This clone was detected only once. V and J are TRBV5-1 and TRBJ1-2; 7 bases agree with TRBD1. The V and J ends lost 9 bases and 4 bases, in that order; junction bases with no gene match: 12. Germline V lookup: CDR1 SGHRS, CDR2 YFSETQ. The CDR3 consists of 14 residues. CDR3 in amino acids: CATSPTGQSYGYTF. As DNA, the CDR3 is TGCGCCACCTCCCCGACGGGACAGAGCTATGGCTACACCTTC.

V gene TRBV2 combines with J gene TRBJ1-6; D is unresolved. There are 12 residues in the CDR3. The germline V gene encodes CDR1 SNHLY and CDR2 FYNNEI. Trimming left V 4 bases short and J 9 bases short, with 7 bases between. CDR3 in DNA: TGTGCCAGCAGTGTTAGATTTTCACCCCTCCACTTT. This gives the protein CASSVRFSPLHF.

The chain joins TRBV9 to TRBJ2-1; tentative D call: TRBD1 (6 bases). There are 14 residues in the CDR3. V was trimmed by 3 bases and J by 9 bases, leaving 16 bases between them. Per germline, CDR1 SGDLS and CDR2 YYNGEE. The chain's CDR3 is CASSGSPGVSEQFF. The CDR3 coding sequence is TGTGCCAGCAGCGGGTCGCCAGGGGTTAGTGAGCAGTTCTTC.

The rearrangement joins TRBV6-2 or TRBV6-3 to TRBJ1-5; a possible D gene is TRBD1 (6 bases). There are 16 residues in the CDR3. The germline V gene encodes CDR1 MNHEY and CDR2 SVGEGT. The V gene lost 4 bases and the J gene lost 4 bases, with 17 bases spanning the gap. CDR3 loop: CASSSPDSLSNQPQHF. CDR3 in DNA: TGTGCCAGCAGTTCTCCGGACAGCCTTTCAAATCAGCCCCAGCATTTT.

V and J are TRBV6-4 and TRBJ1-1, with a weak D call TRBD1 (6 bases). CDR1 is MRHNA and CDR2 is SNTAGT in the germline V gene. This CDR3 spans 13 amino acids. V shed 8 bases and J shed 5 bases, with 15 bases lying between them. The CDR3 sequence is CASEQQGGTEAFF. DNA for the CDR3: TGTGCCAGCGAACAACAGGGAGGGACTGAAGCTTTCTTT.

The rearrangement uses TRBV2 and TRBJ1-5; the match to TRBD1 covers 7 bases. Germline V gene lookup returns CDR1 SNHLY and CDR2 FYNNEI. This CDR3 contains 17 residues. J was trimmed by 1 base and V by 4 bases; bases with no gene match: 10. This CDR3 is CASSGPRQGLSNQPQHF. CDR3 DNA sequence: TGTGCCAGCAGTGGACCTAGACAGGGATTAAGCAATCAGCCCCAGCATTTT.

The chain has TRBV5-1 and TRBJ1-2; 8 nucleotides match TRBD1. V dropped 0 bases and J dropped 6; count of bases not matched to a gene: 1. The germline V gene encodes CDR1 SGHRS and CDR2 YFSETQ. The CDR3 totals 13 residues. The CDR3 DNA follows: TGCGCCAGCAGCTTGGAGGGACAGGATGGCTACACCTTC. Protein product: CASSLEGQDGYTF. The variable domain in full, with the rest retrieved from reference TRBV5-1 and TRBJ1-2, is KAGVTQTPRYLIKTRGQQVTLSCSPISGHRSVSWYQQTPGQGLQFLFEYFSETQRNKGNFPGRFSGRQFSNSRSEMNVSTLELGDSALYLCASSLEGQDGYTFGSGTRLTVV.

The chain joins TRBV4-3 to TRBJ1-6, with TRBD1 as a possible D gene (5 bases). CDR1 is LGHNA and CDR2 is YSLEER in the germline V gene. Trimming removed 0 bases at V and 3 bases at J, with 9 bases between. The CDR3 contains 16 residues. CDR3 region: CASSQDVTVYNSPLHF. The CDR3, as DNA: TGCGCCAGCAGCCAAGATGTGACAGTCTATAATTCACCCCTCCACTTT.

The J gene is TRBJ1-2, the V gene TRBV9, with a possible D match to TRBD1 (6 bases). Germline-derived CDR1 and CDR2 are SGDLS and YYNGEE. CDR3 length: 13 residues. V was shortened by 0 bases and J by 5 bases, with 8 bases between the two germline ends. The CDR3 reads CASSVGDKYGYTF. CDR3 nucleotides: TGTGCCAGCAGCGTAGGGGACAAGTATGGCTACACCTTC.

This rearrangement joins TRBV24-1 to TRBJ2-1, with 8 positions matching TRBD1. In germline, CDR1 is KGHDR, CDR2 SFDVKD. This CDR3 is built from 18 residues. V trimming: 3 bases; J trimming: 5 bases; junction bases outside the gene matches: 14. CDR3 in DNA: TGTGCCACCAGTGATACTCGGCCACAGGGGGTTAGAGACAATGAGCAGTTCTTC. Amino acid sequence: CATSDTRPQGVRDNEQFF.

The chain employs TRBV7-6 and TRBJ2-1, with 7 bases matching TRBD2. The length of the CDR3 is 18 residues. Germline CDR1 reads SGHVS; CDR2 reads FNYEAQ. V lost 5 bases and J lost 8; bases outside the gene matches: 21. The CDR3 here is CASSAQRGESLVEDEQFF. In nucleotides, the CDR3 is TGTGCCAGCAGCGCCCAGCGGGGAGAAAGCCTGGTGGAGGATGAGCAGTTCTTC.

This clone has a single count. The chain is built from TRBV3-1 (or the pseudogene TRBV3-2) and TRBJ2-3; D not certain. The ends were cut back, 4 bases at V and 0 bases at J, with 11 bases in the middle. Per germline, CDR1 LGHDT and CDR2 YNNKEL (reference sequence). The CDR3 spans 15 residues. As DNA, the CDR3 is TGTGCCAGCAGCCCCCAGAATCCCAGCACAGATACGCAGTATTTT. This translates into CASSPQNPSTDTQYF.

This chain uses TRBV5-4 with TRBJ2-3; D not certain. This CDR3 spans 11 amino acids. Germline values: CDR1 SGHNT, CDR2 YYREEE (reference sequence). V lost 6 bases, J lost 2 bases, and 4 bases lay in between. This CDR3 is CASTYTDTQYF. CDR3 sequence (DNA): TGTGCCAGCACCTACACAGATACGCAGTATTTT.

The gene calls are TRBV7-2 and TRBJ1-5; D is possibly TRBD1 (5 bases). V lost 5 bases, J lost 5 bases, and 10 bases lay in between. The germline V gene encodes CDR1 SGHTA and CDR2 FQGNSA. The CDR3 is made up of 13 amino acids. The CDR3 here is CASSTQTDQPQHF. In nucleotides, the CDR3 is TGTGCCAGCAGCACTCAGACAGATCAGCCCCAGCATTTT.

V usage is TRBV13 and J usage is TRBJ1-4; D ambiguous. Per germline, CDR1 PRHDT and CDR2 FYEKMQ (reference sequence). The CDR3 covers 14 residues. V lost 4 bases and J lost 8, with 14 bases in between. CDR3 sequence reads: CASSCLDREEKLFF. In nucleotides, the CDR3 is TGTGCCAGCAGCTGCCTAGACCGGGAGGAAAAACTGTTTTTT.

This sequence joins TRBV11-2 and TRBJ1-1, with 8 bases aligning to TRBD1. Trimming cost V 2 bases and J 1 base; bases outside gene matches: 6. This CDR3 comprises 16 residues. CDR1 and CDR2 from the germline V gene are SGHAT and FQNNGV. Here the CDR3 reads CASSLFTGGGNTEAFF. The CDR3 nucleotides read TGTGCCAGCAGCTTATTCACAGGGGGTGGGAACACTGAAGCTTTCTTT.

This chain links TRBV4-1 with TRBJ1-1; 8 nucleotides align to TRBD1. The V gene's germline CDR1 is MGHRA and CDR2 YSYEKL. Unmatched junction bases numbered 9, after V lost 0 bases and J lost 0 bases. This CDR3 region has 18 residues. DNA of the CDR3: TGCGCCAGCAGCCAAGATGGGACAGGTCTGGGGATGAACACTGAAGCTTTCTTT. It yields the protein CASSQDGTGLGMNTEAFF.

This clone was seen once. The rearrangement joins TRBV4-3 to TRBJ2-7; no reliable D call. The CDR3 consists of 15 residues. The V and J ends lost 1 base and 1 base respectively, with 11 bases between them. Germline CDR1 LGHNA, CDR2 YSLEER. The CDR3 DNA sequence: TGCGCCAGCAGCCAAGGCAATACAGTATCCTACGAGCAGTACTTC. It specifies CASSQGNTVSYEQYF.

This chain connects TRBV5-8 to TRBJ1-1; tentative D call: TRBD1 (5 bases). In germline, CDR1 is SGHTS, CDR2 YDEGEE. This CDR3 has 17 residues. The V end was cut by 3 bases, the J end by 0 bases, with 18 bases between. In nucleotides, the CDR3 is TGTGCCAGCAGCTACACAGGTGATATAGAACTGAACACTGAAGCTTTCTTT. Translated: CASSYTGDIELNTEAFF.

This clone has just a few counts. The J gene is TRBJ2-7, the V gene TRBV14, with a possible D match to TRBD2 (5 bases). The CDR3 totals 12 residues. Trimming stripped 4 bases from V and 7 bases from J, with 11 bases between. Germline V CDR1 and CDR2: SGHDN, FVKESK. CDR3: CASSLPPGEQYF. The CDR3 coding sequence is TGTGCCAGCAGCCTCCCACCGGGGGAGCAGTACTTC. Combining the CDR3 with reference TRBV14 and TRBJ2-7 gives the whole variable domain EAGVTQFPSHSVIEKGQTVTLRCDPISGHDNLYWYRRVMGKEIKFLLHFVKESKQDESGMPNNRFLAERTGGTYSTLKVQPAELEDSGVYFCASSLPPGEQYFGPGTRLTVT.

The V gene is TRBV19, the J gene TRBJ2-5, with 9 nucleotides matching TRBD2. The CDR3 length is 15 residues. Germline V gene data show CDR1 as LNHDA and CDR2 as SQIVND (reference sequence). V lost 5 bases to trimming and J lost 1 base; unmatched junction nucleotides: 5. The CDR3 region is CASSQNSGGQETQYF. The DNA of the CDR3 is TGTGCCAGTAGTCAAAATAGCGGGGGCCAAGAGACCCAGTACTTC.

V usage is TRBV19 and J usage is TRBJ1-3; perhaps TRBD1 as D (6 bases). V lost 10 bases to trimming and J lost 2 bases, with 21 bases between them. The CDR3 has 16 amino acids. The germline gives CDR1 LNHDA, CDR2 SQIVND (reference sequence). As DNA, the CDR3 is TGTGCCAACCACCTACAGGGTCCTAGGGCTGGAAACACCATATATTTT. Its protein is CANHLQGPRAGNTIYF.

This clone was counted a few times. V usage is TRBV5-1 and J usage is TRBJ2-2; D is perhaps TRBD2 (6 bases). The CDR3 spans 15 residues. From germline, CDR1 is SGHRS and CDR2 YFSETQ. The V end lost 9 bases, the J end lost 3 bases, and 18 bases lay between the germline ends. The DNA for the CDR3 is TGCGCCACACGCAGTGGGGACTTCCACACCGGGGAGCTGTTTTTT. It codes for CATRSGDFHTGELFF.

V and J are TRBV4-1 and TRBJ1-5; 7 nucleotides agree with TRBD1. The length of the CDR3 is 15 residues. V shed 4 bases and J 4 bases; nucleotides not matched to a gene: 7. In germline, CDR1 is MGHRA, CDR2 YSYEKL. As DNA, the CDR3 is TGCGCCAGCAGCCCCTGGGACAGAACGAATCAGCCCCAGCATTTT. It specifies CASSPWDRTNQPQHF.

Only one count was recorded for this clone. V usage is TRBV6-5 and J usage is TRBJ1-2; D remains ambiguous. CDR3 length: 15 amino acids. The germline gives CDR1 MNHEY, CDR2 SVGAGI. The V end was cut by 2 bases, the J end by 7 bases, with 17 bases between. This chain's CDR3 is CASSYRAARAPGYTF. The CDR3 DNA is TGTGCCAGCAGTTACCGCGCTGCCCGCGCCCCTGGCTACACCTTC.

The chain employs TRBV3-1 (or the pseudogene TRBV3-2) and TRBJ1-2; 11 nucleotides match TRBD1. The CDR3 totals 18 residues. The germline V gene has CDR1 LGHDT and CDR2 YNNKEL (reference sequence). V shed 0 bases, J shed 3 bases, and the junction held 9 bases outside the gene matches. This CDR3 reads CASSQESIGQGAHYGYTF. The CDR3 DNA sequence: TGTGCCAGCAGCCAAGAATCTATTGGACAGGGGGCACACTATGGCTACACCTTC.